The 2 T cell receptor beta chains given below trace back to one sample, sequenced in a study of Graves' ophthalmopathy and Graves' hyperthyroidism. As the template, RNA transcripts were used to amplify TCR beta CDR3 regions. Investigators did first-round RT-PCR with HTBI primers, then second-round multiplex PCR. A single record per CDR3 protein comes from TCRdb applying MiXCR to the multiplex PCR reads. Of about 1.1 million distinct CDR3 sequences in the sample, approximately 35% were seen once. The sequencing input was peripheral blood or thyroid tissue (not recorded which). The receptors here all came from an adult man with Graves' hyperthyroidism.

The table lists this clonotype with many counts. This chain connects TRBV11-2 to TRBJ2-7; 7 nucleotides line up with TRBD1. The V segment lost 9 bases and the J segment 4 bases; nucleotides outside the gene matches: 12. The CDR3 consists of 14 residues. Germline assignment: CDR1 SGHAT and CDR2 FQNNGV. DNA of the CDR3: TGTGCCAGTAAAGGGACAGAACATTTGTACGAGCAGTACTTC. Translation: CASKGTEHLYEQYF.

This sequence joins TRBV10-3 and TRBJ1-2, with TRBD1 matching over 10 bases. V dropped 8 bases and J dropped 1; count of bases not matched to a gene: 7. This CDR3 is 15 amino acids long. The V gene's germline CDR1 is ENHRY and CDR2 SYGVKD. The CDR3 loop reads CAIGDRGQFNYGYTF. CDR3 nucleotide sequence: TGTGCCATCGGGGACAGGGGCCAATTTAACTATGGCTACACCTTC.